The next 23 T cell receptor beta chains were all read from a single sample in a study of blood T cell repertoires in COVID-19. Clones were sequenced by immunoSEQ multiplex PCR, and TCRdb holds only the in-frame ones, with some missing. The repertoire holds around 480,000 clones, 88% seen once, with 10% to 15% in the top ten. The sequenced material came from peripheral blood. Receptors originate from a woman in her 50s with COVID-19, enrolled during active disease.

The chain couples TRBV6-2 or TRBV6-3 to TRBJ2-5, with 9 bases identical to TRBD1. Germline V CDR1 and CDR2: MNHEY, SVGEGT. The CDR3 loop spans 13 amino acids. V shed 6 bases, J shed 5 bases, and the junction held 4 bases outside the gene matches. This chain's CDR3 is CASSLDRGETQYF. The CDR3, as DNA: TGTGCCAGCAGCCTCGACAGGGGGGAGACCCAGTACTTC.

This clone came up once. The rearrangement links TRBV6-5 to TRBJ1-5; 11 nucleotides match TRBD1. The germline V gene has CDR1 MNHEY and CDR2 SVGAGI. Trimming removed 11 bases from V and 4 bases from J; junction bases left unmatched: 7. This CDR3 has 14 residues. The CDR3 loop reads CAAAGQGVNQPQHF. CDR3 DNA: TGTGCCGCGGCGGGACAGGGGGTGAATCAGCCCCAGCATTTT.

The chain has TRBV7-9 and TRBJ1-1; a possible D gene is TRBD1 (6 bases). Germline V gene data show CDR1 as SEHNR and CDR2 as FQNEAQ (reference sequence). Trimming stripped 2 bases from V and 7 bases from J, with 11 bases between. The CDR3 has 13 residues. The CDR3, as DNA: TGTGCCAGCAGCTTACGGGGGGCAGATGAAGCTTTCTTT. Translating it yields CASSLRGADEAFF. Full variable domain (missing parts from reference TRBV7-9 and TRBJ1-1): DTGVSQNPRHKITKRGQNVTFRCDPISEHNRLYWYRQTLGQGPEFLTYFQNEAQLEKSRLLSDRFSAERPKGSFSTLEIQRTEQGDSAMYLCASSLRGADEAFFGQGTRLTVV.

The V and J genes are TRBV9 and TRBJ2-1; 12 nucleotides align to TRBD2. In germline, CDR1 is SGDLS, CDR2 YYNGEE. The V segment lost 3 bases and the J segment 7 bases; nucleotides outside the gene matches: 5. CDR3 size: 15 residues. This chain's CDR3 is CASSATSGGTNEQFF. CDR3 DNA: TGTGCCAGCAGCGCTACTAGCGGGGGGACAAATGAGCAGTTCTTC. The full variable domain, completed using reference TRBV9 and TRBJ2-1, is DSGVTQTPKHLITATGQRVTLRCSPRSGDLSVYWYQQSLDQGLQFLIQYYNGEERAKGNILERFSAQQFPDLHSELNLSSLELGDSALYFCASSATSGGTNEQFFGPGTRLTVL.

This chain links TRBV21-1 with TRBJ1-5; the D call in the table, TRBD1, was not verified against the DNA. TRBV21-1 is labeled a pseudogene. This CDR3 is built from 16 residues. The CDR3 loop reads CASTPDRGHQNQPQHF. DNA for the CDR3: TGTGCCAGCACCCCGGACAGGGGGCATCAAAATCAGCCCCAGCATTTT.

The chain carries TRBV19 and TRBJ1-1; 7 nucleotides line up with TRBD1. From germline, CDR1 is LNHDA and CDR2 SQIVND (reference sequence). The CDR3 loop spans 14 amino acids. V lost 5 bases and J lost 1; bases outside the gene matches: 4. CDR3 sequence (DNA): TGTGCCAGTAGTCCCTGGACAGGGAACACTGAAGCTTTCTTT. Its protein product is CASSPWTGNTEAFF. Looking up the rest from reference TRBV19 and TRBJ1-1 gives the full variable domain: DGGITQSPKYLFRKEGQNVTLSCEQNLNHDAMYWYRQDPGQGLRLIYYSQIVNDFQKGDIAEGYSVSREKKESFPLTVTSAQKNPTAFYLCASSPWTGNTEAFFGQGTRLTVV.

The chain employs TRBV7-2 and TRBJ1-3; tentatively, D is TRBD1 (6 bases). The CDR3 length is 17 residues. The ends were cut back, 5 bases at V and 3 bases at J, with 20 bases in the middle. Germline CDR1 reads SGHTA; CDR2 reads FQGNSA. The CDR3 DNA sequence: TGTGCCAGCAGCGAAAACCGGGGGGGCGCGGTTGGAAACACCATATATTTT. Its protein product is CASSENRGGAVGNTIYF.

The V and J genes are TRBV12-3 or TRBV12-4 and TRBJ1-1, with D maybe TRBD1 (5 bases). The CDR3 sequence is 12 residues long. The V end lost 7 bases, the J end lost 7 bases, and 13 bases lay between the germline ends. The CDR3 reads CASTLGQLEAFF. In DNA form, the CDR3 reads TGTGCCAGCACCTTGGGGCAACTTGAAGCTTTCTTT.

The genes are TRBV18 and TRBJ1-3; 9 bases map to TRBD1. V gave up 3 bases and J gave up 4 bases; unmatched junction bases: 10. Per the germline V gene, CDR1 is KGHSH and CDR2 is LQKENI. This CDR3 has 17 residues. The CDR3 protein is CASSPYPGTGPGNTIYF. CDR3 DNA: TGTGCCAGCTCACCCTACCCCGGGACAGGGCCCGGAAACACCATATATTTT. Based on the CDR3 plus reference TRBV18 and TRBJ1-3, the full variable domain is NAGVMQNPRHLVRRRGQEARLRCSPMKGHSHVYWYRQLPEEGLKFMVYLQKENIIDESGMPKERFSAEFPKEGPSILRIQQVVRGDSAAYFCASSPYPGTGPGNTIYFGEGSWLTVV.

This chain links TRBV5-1 with TRBJ1-1, with 8 bases identical to TRBD1. The CDR3 extends over 13 amino acids. Germline V gives CDR1 SGHRS, CDR2 YFSETQ. Germline trimming cut 7 bases from V and 5 bases from J; bases unmatched to any gene: 7. CDR3 in DNA: TGCGCCAGCCGACAGGGGTCCCCTACTGAAGCTTTCTTT. Its protein is CASRQGSPTEAFF. Drawing the rest from reference TRBV5-1 and TRBJ1-1, the complete variable domain is KAGVTQTPRYLIKTRGQQVTLSCSPISGHRSVSWYQQTPGQGLQFLFEYFSETQRNKGNFPGRFSGRQFSNSRSEMNVSTLELGDSALYLCASRQGSPTEAFFGQGTRLTVV.

This clone was seen only once. The chain carries TRBV5-6 and TRBJ2-3; D ambiguous. Germline values: CDR1 SGHDT, CDR2 YYEEEE. V was trimmed by 0 bases and J by 1 base, leaving 6 bases between them. The CDR3 contains 14 residues. In DNA, the CDR3 is TGTGCCAGCAGCTTGGGACTTGGCACAGATACGCAGTATTTT. It yields the protein CASSLGLGTDTQYF.

J is TRBJ1-2 and V is TRBV6-5; D gene unclear. From germline, CDR1 is MNHEY and CDR2 SVGAGI. V was cut by 6 bases and J by 4 bases, with 15 bases left in between. The CDR3 runs to 14 residues. Here the CDR3 reads CASRGGLTGYGYTF. As DNA, the CDR3 is TGTGCCAGCAGAGGAGGGTTAACGGGCTATGGCTACACCTTC.

The chain employs TRBV28 and TRBJ1-1; possibly TRBD1 for D (5 bases). Trimming cost V 4 bases and J 6 bases, with 18 bases left between them. The CDR3 extends over 15 amino acids. CDR1 and CDR2 from the germline V gene are MDHEN and SYDVKM. CDR3 in amino acids: CASSSAGGRRAEAFF. CDR3 sequence (DNA): TGTGCCAGCAGTTCAGCGGGGGGGAGAAGGGCTGAAGCTTTCTTT.

This chain joins TRBV5-4 and TRBJ2-4; 8 nucleotides agree with TRBD1. The ends lost 1 base at V and 2 bases at J; junction bases unmatched: 8. CDR3 length equals 17 residues. Germline CDR1 and CDR2: SGHNT and YYREEE (reference sequence). The CDR3 loop reads CASSLIRTGNTKNIQYF. CDR3 in DNA: TGTGCCAGCAGCTTGATACGGACAGGGAATACCAAAAACATTCAGTACTTC. Using reference TRBV5-4 and TRBJ2-4 for the parts outside the CDR3, the full variable domain is ETGVTQSPTHLIKTRGQQVTLRCSSQSGHNTVSWYQQALGQGPQFIFQYYREEENGRGNFPPRFSGLQFPNYSSELNVNALELDDSALYLCASSLIRTGNTKNIQYFGAGTRLSVL.

V and J are TRBV30 and TRBJ1-1, with D hard to call. Germline V gives CDR1 GTSNPN, CDR2 SVGIG (reference sequence). CDR3 size: 11 residues. Trimming left V 6 bases short and J 2 bases short, with 7 bases between. The DNA of the CDR3 is TGTGCCTGCGTCCCTAACACTGAAGCTTTCTTT. Amino acid sequence: CACVPNTEAFF.

The V and J genes are TRBV6-5 and TRBJ1-1; D gene uncertain. Between the trimmed V and J ends, which lost 7 bases and 9 bases, there was a span of 21 bases. The CDR3 is 14 residues long. Per the germline V gene, CDR1 is MNHEY and CDR2 is SVGAGI. The CDR3 bases are TGTGCCAGCACCGAGGGAGGGTGGGCTCCTCAAGCTTTCTTT. This encodes CASTEGGWAPQAFF.

The chain combines TRBV10-1 with TRBJ1-1, with 10 bases that match TRBD1. Germline CDR1 reads WNHNN; CDR2 reads SYGVQD (reference sequence). There are 15 residues in the CDR3. V lost 10 bases, J lost 3 bases, and 11 bases stayed unmatched. The DNA of the CDR3 is TGCGCCAACCCGGGACAGGGGAGGACGTACACTGAAGCTTTCTTT. Translated, it gives CANPGQGRTYTEAFF.

The sample holds one count of this clone. V and J are TRBV7-6 and TRBJ2-2; TRBD1 is a possible D gene (6 bases). The CDR3 contains 15 residues. The V and J ends lost 3 bases and 2 bases respectively, with 10 bases between them. Germline assignment: CDR1 SGHVS and CDR2 FNYEAQ. The CDR3 region is CASSFGTSNTGELFF. The CDR3 DNA sequence: TGTGCCAGCAGCTTCGGGACATCTAACACCGGGGAGCTGTTTTTT.

V and J are TRBV5-4 and TRBJ2-3; 9 nucleotides line up with TRBD2. CDR1 is SGHNT, CDR2 YYREEE, per germline (reference sequence). CDR3 length: 16 residues. With V trimmed by 2 bases and J by 4 bases, 8 bases remained unmatched. Here the CDR3 DNA reads TGTGCCAGCAGCTTTTCCCGCGGGGGGGCCGCAGATACGCAGTATTTT. It codes for CASSFSRGGAADTQYF.

The genes are TRBV12-3 or TRBV12-4 and TRBJ1-2; D may be TRBD1 (6 bases). V lost 7 bases, J lost 8 bases, and 14 bases lay in between. This CDR3 comprises 12 residues. The CDR3 spells CASIRNREGYTF. The DNA for the CDR3 is TGTGCCAGCATCCGCAACAGGGAGGGCTACACCTTC.

In its sample, this clone was seen once. This chain uses TRBV6-5 with TRBJ1-1; TRBD1 aligns across 8 bases. J was trimmed by 4 bases and V by 6 bases; bases with no gene match: 7. Germline CDR1 and CDR2: MNHEY and SVGAGI. CDR3 length: 14 amino acids. CDR3: CASRLGQGSTEAFF. For the CDR3, the DNA is TGTGCCAGCAGACTAGGACAGGGAAGCACTGAAGCTTTCTTT.

CDR3 region: CASSTASGGLDTQYF. The CDR3 DNA reads as TGTGCCAGCTCAACGGCTTCGGGGGGCTTAGATACGCAGTATTTT. This chain connects TRBV18 to TRBJ2-3, with TRBD2 as a possible D gene (7 bases). CDR3 size: 15 residues. V lost 5 bases and J 5 bases, leaving 17 bases between the germline ends. Germline V gene sequence: CDR1 KGHSH, CDR2 LQKENI.

The chain uses TRBV5-6 and TRBJ1-5; 7 nucleotides line up with TRBD1. V gave up 2 bases and J gave up 5 bases; unmatched junction bases: 10. There are 16 residues in the CDR3. Germline CDR1 reads SGHDT; CDR2 reads YYEEEE. Here the CDR3 DNA reads TGTGCCAGCAGCTTCTGGGACAGAGGATACGATCAGCCCCAGCATTTT. This translates into CASSFWDRGYDQPQHF.